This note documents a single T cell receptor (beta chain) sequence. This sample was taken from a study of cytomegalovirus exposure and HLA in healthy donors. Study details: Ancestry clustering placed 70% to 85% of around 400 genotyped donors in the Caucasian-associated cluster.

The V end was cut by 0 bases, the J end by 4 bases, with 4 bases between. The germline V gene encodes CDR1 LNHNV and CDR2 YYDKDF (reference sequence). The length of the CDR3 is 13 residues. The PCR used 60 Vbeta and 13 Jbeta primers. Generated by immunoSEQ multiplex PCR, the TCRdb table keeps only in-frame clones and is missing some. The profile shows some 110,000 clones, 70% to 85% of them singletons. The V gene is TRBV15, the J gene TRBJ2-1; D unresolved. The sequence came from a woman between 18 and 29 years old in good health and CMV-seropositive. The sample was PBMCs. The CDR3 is CATSRDSYNEQFF. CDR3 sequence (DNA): TGTGCCACCAGCAGAGATTCATACAATGAGCAGTTCTTC.